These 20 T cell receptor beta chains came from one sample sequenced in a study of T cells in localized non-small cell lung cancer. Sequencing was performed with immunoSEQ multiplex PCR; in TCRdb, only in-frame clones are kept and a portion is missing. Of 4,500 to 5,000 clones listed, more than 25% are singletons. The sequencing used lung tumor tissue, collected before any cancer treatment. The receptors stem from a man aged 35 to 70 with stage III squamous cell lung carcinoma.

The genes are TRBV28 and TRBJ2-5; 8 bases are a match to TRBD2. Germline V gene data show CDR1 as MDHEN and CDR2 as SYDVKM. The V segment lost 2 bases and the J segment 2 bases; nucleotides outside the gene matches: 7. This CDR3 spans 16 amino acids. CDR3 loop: CASSLVSGASQETQYF. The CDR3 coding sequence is TGTGCCAGCAGTTTAGTTAGCGGGGCATCACAAGAGACCCAGTACTTC.

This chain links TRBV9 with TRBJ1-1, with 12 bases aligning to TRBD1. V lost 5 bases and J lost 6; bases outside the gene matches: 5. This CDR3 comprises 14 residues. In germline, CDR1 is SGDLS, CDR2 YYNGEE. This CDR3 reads CASRVGQGAPEAFF. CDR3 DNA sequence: TGTGCCAGCAGGGTGGGACAGGGGGCTCCTGAAGCTTTCTTT.

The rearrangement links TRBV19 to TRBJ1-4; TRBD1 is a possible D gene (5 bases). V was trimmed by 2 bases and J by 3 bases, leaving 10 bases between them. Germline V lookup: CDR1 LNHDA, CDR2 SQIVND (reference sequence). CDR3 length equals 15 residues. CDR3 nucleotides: TGTGCCAGTAGTATATTTGAGGGGTCTAATGAAAAACTGTTTTTT. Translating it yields CASSIFEGSNEKLFF.

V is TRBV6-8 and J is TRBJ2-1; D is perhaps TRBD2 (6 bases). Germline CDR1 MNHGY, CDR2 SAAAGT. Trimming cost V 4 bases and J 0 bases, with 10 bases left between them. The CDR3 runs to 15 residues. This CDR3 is CASSWRGSSYNEQFF. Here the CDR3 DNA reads TGTGCCAGCAGTTGGCGGGGCAGCTCCTACAATGAGCAGTTCTTC.

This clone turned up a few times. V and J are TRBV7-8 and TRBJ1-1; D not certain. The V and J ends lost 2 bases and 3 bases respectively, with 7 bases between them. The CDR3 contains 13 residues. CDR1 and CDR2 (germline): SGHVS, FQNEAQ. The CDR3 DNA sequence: TGTGCCAGCAGCTTATTTTCGGACACTGAAGCTTTCTTT. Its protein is CASSLFSDTEAFF.

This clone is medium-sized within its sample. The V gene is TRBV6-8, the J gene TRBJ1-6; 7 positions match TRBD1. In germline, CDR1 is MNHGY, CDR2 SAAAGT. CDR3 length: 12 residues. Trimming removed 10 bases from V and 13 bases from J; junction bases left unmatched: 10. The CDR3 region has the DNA TGTGCCATCAGCCAAAGGGGGCCGCCCCTCCACTTT. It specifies CAISQRGPPLHF.

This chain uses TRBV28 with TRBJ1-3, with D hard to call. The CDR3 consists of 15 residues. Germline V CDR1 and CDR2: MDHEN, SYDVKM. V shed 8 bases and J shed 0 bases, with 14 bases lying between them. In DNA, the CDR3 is TGTGCCAGCGAGTTGCCCCTGGACTCTGGAAACACCATATATTTT. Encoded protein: CASELPLDSGNTIYF.

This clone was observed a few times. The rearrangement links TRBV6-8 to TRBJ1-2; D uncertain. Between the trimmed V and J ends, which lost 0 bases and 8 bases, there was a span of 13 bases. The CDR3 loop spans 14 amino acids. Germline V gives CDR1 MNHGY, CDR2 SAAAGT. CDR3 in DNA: TGTGCCAGCAGTTACTCGCAACTACACGGGGGCTACACCTTC. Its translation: CASSYSQLHGGYTF.

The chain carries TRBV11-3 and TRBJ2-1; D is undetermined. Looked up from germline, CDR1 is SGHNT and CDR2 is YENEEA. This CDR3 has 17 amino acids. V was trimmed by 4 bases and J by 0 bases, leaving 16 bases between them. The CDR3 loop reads CASSSPSGTSSYNEQFF. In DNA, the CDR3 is TGTGCCAGCAGCTCGCCCTCGGGTACCAGCTCCTACAATGAGCAGTTCTTC.

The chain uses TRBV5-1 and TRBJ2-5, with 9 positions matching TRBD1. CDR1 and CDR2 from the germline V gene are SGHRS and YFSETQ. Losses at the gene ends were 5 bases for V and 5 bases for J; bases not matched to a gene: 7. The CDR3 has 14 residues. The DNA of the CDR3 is TGCGCCAGCAGTCGGGACAGGGTGTTGGAGACCCAGTACTTC. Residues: CASSRDRVLETQYF.

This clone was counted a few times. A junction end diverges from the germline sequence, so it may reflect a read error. The chain's CDR3 is CASSRNRDAYQIF. CDR3 DNA: TGTGCCAGCAGCCGAAACCGGGACGCCTACCAAATCTTC. The chain joins TRBV14 to TRBJ2-1, with D perhaps assigned TRBD1 or TRBD2 (5 bases each). The CDR3 length is 13 residues. Germline CDR1 is SGHDN and CDR2 is FVKESK.

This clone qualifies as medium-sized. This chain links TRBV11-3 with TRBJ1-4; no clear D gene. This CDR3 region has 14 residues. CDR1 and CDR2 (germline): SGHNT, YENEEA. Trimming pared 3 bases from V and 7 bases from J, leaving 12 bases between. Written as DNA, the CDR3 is TGTGCCAGCAGCTTCACGGGAATCTTTGAAAAACTGTTTTTT. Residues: CASSFTGIFEKLFF.

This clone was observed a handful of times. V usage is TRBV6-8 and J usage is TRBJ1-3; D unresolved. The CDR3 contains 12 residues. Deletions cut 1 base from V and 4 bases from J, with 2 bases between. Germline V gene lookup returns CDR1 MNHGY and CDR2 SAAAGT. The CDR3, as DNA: TGTGCCAGCAGTTACTGGGGAAACACCATATATTTT. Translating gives CASSYWGNTIYF.

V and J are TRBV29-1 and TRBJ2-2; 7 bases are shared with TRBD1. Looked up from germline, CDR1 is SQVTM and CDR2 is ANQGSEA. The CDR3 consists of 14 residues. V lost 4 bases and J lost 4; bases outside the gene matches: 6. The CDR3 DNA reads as TGCAGCGTTGGCCAGGGGGTTGGCACCGGGGAGCTGTTTTTT. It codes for CSVGQGVGTGELFF.

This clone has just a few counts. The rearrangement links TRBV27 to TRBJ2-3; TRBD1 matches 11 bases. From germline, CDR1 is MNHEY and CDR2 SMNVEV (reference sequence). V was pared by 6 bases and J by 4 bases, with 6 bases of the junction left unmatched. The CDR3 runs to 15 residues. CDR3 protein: CASRRDRGSADTQYF. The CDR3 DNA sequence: TGTGCCAGCAGACGGGACAGGGGGTCGGCAGATACGCAGTATTTT.

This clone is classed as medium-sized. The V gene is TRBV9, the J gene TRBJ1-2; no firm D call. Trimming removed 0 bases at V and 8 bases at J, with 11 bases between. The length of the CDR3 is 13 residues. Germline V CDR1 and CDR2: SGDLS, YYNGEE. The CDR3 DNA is TGTGCCAGCAGCGTAGGGGGTTATTCCGGCTACACCTTC. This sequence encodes CASSVGGYSGYTF.

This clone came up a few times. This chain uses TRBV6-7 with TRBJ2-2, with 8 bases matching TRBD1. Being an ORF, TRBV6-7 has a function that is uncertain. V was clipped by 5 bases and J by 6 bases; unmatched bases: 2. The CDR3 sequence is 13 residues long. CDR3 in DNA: TGTGCCAGCAGTGAACAGGGGGCCGGGGAGCTGTTTTTT. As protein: CASSEQGAGELFF.

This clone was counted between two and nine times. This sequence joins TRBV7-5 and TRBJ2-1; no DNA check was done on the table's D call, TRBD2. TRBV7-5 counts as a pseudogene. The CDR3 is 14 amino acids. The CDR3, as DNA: TGTGCCAGCAGCCCCGGGGGGGGTGAAAATGAGCAGTTCTTC. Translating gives CASSPGGGENEQFF.

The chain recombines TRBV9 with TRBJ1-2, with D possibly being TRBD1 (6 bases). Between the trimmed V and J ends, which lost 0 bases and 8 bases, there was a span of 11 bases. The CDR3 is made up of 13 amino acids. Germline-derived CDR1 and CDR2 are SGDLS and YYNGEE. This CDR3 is CASSVVGGYGYTF. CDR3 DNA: TGTGCCAGCAGCGTAGTTGGGGGCTACGGCTACACCTTC.

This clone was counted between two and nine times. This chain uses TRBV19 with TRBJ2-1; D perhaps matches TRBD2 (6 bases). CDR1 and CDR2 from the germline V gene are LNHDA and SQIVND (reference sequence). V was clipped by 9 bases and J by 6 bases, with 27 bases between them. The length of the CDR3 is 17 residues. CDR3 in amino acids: CASSTLGGPPSGNEQFF. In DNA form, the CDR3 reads TGTGCCAGCTCCACCCTTGGAGGGCCACCCTCGGGCAATGAGCAGTTCTTC.